One sample yielded the 5 T cell receptor beta chains listed below, sequenced in a study of technical replicates of blood from four donors. Assay: immunoSEQ multiplex PCR; the TCRdb copy retains only in-frame clones and omits some. The sample lists about 75,000 clones; approximately 97% were seen once. Sequences were obtained from T cells isolated from PBMCs. These receptors all stem from a human donor in good health.

This clone was seen only a few times. The chain has TRBV10-3 and TRBJ2-5, with TRBD2 matching 11 bases. The CDR3 has 18 amino acids. Germline CDR1 is ENHRY and CDR2 is SYGVKD. Germline trimming cut 7 bases from V and 5 bases from J; bases unmatched to any gene: 18. DNA for the CDR3: TGTGCCATCAATGGACCCATAGCGGGAGGGCCCGGTTTGGAGACCCAGTACTTC. Translated: CAINGPIAGGPGLETQYF.

The V gene is TRBV25-1, the J gene TRBJ1-1; 8 positions match TRBD1. Germline V CDR1 and CDR2: MGHDK, SYGVNS. Trimming took 6 bases from V and 5 from J; bases not matched to a gene: 8. The CDR3 length is 14 residues. The CDR3 region is CASSQAGGGTEAFF. The DNA for the CDR3 is TGTGCCAGCAGCCAGGCAGGGGGCGGAACTGAAGCTTTCTTT.

The V call is TRBV7-2, the J call TRBJ2-7; D remains unclear. Looked up from germline, CDR1 is SGHTA and CDR2 is FQGNSA. The CDR3 runs to 14 residues. Trimming left V 1 base short and J 2 bases short, with 9 bases between. The CDR3 sequence: CASSLEVVAYEQYF. CDR3 sequence (DNA): TGTGCCAGCAGCTTAGAAGTAGTGGCCTACGAGCAGTACTTC.

The chain combines TRBV21-1 with TRBJ1-1; the table's D call of TRBD1 was not tested on the DNA. TRBV21-1 has pseudogene status. There are 10 residues in the CDR3. CDR3 protein: CASSGAEAFF. The CDR3 region has the DNA TGTGCCAGCAGCGGGGCGGAAGCTTTCTTT.

The chain uses TRBV6-1 and TRBJ2-7; perhaps TRBD1 as D (6 bases). V gave up 6 bases and J gave up 2 bases, with 17 bases separating them. This CDR3 is 15 amino acids long. Germline-derived CDR1 and CDR2 are MNHNS and SASEGT. The CDR3 DNA is TGTGCCAGCAGCTCCGAACAGGGCCAAACCTACGAGCAGTACTTC. Protein sequence: CASSSEQGQTYEQYF.